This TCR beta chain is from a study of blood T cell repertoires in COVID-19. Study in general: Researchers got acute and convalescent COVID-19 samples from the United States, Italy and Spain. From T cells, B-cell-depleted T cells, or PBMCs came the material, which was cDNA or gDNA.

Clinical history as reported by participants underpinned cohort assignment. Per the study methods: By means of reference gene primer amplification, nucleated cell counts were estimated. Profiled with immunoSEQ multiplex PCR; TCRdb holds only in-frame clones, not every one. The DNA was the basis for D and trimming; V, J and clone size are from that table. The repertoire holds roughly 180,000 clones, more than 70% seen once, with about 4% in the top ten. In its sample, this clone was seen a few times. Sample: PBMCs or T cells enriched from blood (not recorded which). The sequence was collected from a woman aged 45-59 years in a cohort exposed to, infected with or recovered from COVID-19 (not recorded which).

The CDR3 spells CASSLDRTVYQETQYF. The CDR3 DNA follows: TGTGCCAGCAGCTTAGATCGGACAGTTTATCAAGAGACCCAGTACTTC. The genes are TRBV11-2 and TRBJ2-5; D possibly corresponds to TRBD1 (6 bases). CDR3 length: 16 residues. The V gene lost 0 bases and the J gene lost 2 bases, with 13 bases spanning the gap. The V gene's germline CDR1 is SGHAT and CDR2 FQNNGV.